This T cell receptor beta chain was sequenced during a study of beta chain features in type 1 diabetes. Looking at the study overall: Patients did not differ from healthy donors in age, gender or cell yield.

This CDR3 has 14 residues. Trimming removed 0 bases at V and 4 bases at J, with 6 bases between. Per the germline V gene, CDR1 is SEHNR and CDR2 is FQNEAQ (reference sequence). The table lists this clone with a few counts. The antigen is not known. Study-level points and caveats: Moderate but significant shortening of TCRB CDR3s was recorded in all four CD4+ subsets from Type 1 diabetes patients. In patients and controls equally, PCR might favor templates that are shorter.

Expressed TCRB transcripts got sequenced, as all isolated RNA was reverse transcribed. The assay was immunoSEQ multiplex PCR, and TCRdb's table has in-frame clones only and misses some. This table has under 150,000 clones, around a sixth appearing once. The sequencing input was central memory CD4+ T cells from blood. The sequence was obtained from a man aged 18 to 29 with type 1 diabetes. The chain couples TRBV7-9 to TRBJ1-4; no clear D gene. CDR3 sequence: CASSLAAINEKLFF. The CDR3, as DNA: TGTGCCAGCAGCTTAGCGGCGATTAATGAAAAACTGTTTTTT.